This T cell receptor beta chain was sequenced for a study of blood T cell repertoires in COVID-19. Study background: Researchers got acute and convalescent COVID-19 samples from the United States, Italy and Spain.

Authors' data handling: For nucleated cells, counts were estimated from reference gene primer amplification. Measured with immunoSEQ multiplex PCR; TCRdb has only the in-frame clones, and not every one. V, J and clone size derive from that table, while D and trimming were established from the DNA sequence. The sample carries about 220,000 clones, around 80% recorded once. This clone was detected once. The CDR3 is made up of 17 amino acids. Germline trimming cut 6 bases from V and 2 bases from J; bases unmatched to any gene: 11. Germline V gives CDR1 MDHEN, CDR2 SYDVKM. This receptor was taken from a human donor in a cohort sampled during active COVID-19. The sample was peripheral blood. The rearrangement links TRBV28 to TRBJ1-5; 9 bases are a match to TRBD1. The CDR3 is CASRPSQGANGNQPQHF. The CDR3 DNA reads TGTGCCAGCAGACCCTCACAGGGGGCTAATGGCAATCAGCCCCAGCATTTT.